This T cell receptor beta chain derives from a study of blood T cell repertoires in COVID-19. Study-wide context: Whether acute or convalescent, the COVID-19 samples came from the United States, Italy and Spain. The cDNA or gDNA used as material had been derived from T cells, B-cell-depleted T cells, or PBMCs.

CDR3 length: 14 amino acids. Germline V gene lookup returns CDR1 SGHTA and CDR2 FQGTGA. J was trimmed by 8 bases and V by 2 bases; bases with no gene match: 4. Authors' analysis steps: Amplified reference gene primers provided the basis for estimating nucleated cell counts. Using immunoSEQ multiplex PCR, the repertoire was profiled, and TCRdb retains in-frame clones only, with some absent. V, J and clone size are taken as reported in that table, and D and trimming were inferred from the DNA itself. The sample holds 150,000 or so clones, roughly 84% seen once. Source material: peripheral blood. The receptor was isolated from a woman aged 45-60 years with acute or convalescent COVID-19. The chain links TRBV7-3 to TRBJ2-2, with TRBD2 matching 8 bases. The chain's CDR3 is CASSLLASGGELFF. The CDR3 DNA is TGTGCCAGCAGCTTATTGGCTAGCGGGGGGGAGCTGTTTTTT. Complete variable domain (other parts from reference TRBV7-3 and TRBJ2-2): GAGVSQTPSNKVTEKGKYVELRCDPISGHTALYWYRQSLGQGPEFLIYFQGTGAADDSGLPNDRFFAVRPEGSVSTLKIQRTERGDSAVYLCASSLLASGGELFFGEGSRLTVL.